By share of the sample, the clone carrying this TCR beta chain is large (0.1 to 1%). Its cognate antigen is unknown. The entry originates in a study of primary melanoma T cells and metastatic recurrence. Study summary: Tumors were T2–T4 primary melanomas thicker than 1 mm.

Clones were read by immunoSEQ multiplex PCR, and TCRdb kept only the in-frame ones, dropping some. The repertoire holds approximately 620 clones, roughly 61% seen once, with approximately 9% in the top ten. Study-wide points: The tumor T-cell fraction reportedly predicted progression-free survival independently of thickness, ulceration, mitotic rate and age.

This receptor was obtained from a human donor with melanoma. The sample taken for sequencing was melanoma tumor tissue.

For the CDR3, the DNA is TGTGCCAGCAGCTTGGGGACCGGGACTAGCACAGATACGCAGTATTTT. As protein: CASSLGTGTSTDTQYF. The chain links TRBV11-3 to TRBJ2-3; D might be TRBD2 (6 bases). The CDR3 runs 16 residues. Germline CDR1 reads SGHNT; CDR2 reads YENEEA. Deletions cut 3 bases from V and 0 bases from J, with 13 bases between.